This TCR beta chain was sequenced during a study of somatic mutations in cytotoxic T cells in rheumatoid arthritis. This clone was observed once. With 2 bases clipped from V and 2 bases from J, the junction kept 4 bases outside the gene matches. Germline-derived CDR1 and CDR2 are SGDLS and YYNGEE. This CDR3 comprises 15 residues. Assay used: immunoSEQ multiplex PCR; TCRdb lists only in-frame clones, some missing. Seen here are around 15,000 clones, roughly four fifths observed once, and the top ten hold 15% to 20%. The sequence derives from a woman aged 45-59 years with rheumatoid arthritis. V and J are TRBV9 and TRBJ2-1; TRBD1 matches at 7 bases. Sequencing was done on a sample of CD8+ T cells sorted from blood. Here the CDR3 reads CASSVSGTAYNEQFF. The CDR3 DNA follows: TGTGCCAGCAGCGTCTCCGGGACAGCCTACAATGAGCAGTTCTTC.